The T cell receptor beta chain described here comes from a study of vaccination and CD4 T cells after COVID-19. Overall study context: As control conditions, cultures were given either a CEFX pool serving as positive control, an HIV-1 Nef pool, or no peptide at all.

Oncomine TCR Beta short-read sequencing was applied to DNA from cultured CD4+ T cells. Scientists extracted genomic DNA from CD4+ T cells grown in culture. One entry per CDR3 protein, called by TCRdb with MiXCR from the PCR reads. The sample gives 6,000 or so distinct CDR3 sequences, approximately 31% of which show up once; around 39% is in the top ten. As for treatment: 10-day PBMC culture with coronavirus spike peptide pools or control peptides (ViraFEST assay). Samples of CD4+ T cells were obtained from the unexposed donor before the COVID-19 pandemic (2011-2018). In its sample, this clonotype was seen a few times. No antigen is known for it. The sequence derives from a human donor in good health. Sequenced material: CD4+ T cells from blood, cultured in vitro.

The CDR3 DNA reads TGTGCCAGCAGTCGTGACTTCAACTATGGCTACACCTTC. Protein sequence: CASSRDFNYGYTF. The chain employs TRBV5-4 and TRBJ1-2; D ambiguous. The V end lost 5 bases, the J end lost 2 bases, and 10 bases lay between the germline ends. CDR1 and CDR2 from the germline V gene are SGHNT and YYREEE (reference sequence). The CDR3 is 13 amino acids.